Each of the 5 T cell receptor beta chains below was sequenced from the same sample in a study of regulatory T cells in long-lasting Graves disease. Indicated time point: persistent/refractory GD, antithyroid drugs over 5 years with positive TRAb. Preparation of the TCR library used RNA extracted from PBMCs. Relying on iRepertoire HTBI primers and Arm-PCR of CDR3 regions, the team built TCR beta libraries. TCRdb called the multiplex PCR reads again in MiXCR, with one record for every CDR3 protein. The sample yields roughly 490,000 distinct CDR3 sequences, 22% seen once. Specimen: peripheral blood mononuclear cells (PBMCs), collected when the disease was refractory, from a patient treated with antithyroid drugs. The receptors were sampled from a female donor with Graves disease.

The V gene is TRBV7-9, the J gene TRBJ1-2, with no clear D. Deletions cut 4 bases from V and 8 bases from J, with 14 bases between. The CDR3 contains 13 residues. CDR1 and CDR2 (germline): SEHNR, FQNEAQ (reference sequence). In DNA, the CDR3 is TGTGCCAGCAGCTCTATACGCATGCGGGGCTACACCTTC. Protein sequence: CASSSIRMRGYTF. The variable domain in full, with the rest retrieved from reference TRBV7-9 and TRBJ1-2, is DTGVSQNPRHKITKRGQNVTFRCDPISEHNRLYWYRQTLGQGPEFLTYFQNEAQLEKSRLLSDRFSAERPKGSFSTLEIQRTEQGDSAMYLCASSSIRMRGYTFGSGTRLTVV.

The chain combines TRBV5-1 with TRBJ1-1, with 9 nucleotides matching TRBD1. The ends lost 4 bases at V and 5 bases at J; junction bases unmatched: 6. CDR3 length: 14 residues. Per the germline V gene, CDR1 is SGHRS and CDR2 is YFSETQ. The CDR3 nucleotides read TGCGCCAGCAGCCCAGGGACAGGGCGGACTGAAGCTTTCTTT. This gives the protein CASSPGTGRTEAFF. The variable domain in full, completed from reference TRBV5-1 and TRBJ1-1, reads KAGVTQTPRYLIKTRGQQVTLSCSPISGHRSVSWYQQTPGQGLQFLFEYFSETQRNKGNFPGRFSGRQFSNSRSEMNVSTLELGDSALYLCASSPGTGRTEAFFGQGTRLTVV.

The chain couples TRBV7-2 to TRBJ1-3; D ambiguous. The length of the CDR3 is 14 residues. V was cut by 10 bases and J by 0 bases, with 13 bases left in between. The germline gives CDR1 SGHTA, CDR2 FQGNSA. The CDR3: CATSRGSSGNTIYF. The DNA of the CDR3 is TGTGCCACTTCGCGCGGCTCCTCTGGAAACACCATATATTTT.

The gene calls are TRBV30 and TRBJ2-2, with 11 bases fitting TRBD2. CDR1 and CDR2 from the germline V gene are GTSNPN and SVGIG (reference sequence). The CDR3 extends over 14 amino acids. Unmatched junction bases numbered 4, after V lost 5 bases and J lost 5 bases. CDR3 in amino acids: CAWVTSGRTGELFF. CDR3 in DNA: TGTGCCTGGGTAACTAGCGGGAGAACCGGGGAGCTGTTTTTT.

This clonotype was seen more than once but under ten times. The chain couples TRBV24-1 to TRBJ2-7; D is unresolved. Trimming left V 6 bases short and J 1 base short, with 9 bases between. CDR3 length equals 13 residues. Per germline, CDR1 KGHDR and CDR2 SFDVKD. CDR3 in amino acids: CATSSAGSYEQYF. In DNA, the CDR3 is TGTGCCACCAGTAGTGCCGGGTCCTACGAGCAGTACTTC.